These 26 T cell receptor beta chains were all obtained from the same sample, sequenced in a study of identical twins. TCRdb re-derived calls from the 5' RACE reads in MiXCR, one entry per CDR3 protein. Among around 280,000 distinct CDR3 sequences listed, more than 6.5% were seen once. This same sample was also part of a study on yellow fever vaccine responses in identical twins.

Sample: memory (CD45RO+) T cells sorted from blood. All receptors come from a woman aged 18-30 years in good health.

The V call is TRBV10-2, the J call TRBJ2-7, with D perhaps matching TRBD2 (6 bases). This CDR3 contains 15 residues. The V gene's germline CDR1 is WSHSY and CDR2 SAAADI. V gave up 4 bases and J gave up 3 bases, with 16 bases separating them. CDR3: CASSGGVGSGYEQYF. In nucleotides, the CDR3 is TGCGCCAGCAGTGGCGGCGTCGGTAGCGGCTACGAGCAGTACTTC.

V usage is TRBV6-4 and J usage is TRBJ2-3; 8 positions match TRBD2. CDR3 size: 15 residues. The germline V gene encodes CDR1 MRHNA and CDR2 SNTAGT. V gave up 0 bases and J gave up 7 bases; unmatched junction bases: 6. The CDR3 reads CASSDSGSGGHTQYF. CDR3 in DNA: TGTGCCAGCAGTGACTCGGGAAGCGGGGGACATACGCAGTATTTT.

The rearrangement links TRBV19 to TRBJ2-3, with a tentative D call TRBD2 (5 bases). V was cut by 7 bases and J by 3 bases, with 14 bases left in between. Per the germline V gene, CDR1 is LNHDA and CDR2 is SQIVND (reference sequence). This CDR3 is built from 14 residues. The CDR3 DNA reads TGTGCCAGTAAAAGCGAGAGGGAGACAGATACGCAGTATTTT. Its protein product is CASKSERETDTQYF.

There are a few counts of this clonotype. The chain recombines TRBV20-1 with TRBJ1-2; no clear D gene. Trimming took off 3 bases at V and 6 bases at J, with 8 bases between the two ends. This CDR3 region has 11 residues. Germline V gene lookup returns CDR1 DFQATT and CDR2 SNEGSKA (reference sequence). In DNA, the CDR3 is TGCAGTGCTAGTCGGGCCGATGGCTACACCTTC. This sequence encodes CSASRADGYTF.

This clonotype showed up just a few times. This sequence joins TRBV3-1 and TRBJ2-7; 11 bases match TRBD2. CDR3 length: 14 residues. Germline loops: CDR1 LGHDT, CDR2 YNNKEL (reference sequence). Unmatched junction bases numbered 2, after V lost 3 bases and J lost 4 bases. The CDR3: CASSQTSGAYEQYF. In DNA, the CDR3 is TGTGCCAGCAGCCAGACTAGCGGGGCATACGAGCAGTACTTC.

The rearrangement joins TRBV27 to TRBJ2-6, with 9 bases lining up with TRBD2. CDR3 length: 18 residues. Per the germline V gene, CDR1 is MNHEY and CDR2 is SMNVEV (reference sequence). V lost 0 bases, J lost 0 bases, and 3 bases stayed unmatched. Here the CDR3 DNA reads TGTGCCAGCAGTTTATCGATTAGCGGGAGCTCTGGGGCCAACGTCCTGACTTTC. Its translation is CASSLSISGSSGANVLTF.

The V call is TRBV4-1, the J call TRBJ2-1; 8 bases map to TRBD2. V was pared by 1 base and J by 3 bases, with 11 bases of the junction left unmatched. Germline lookup yields CDR1 MGHRA and CDR2 YSYEKL. This CDR3 contains 18 residues. CDR3 sequence reads: CASSQVPSGRRGYNEQFF. CDR3 in DNA: TGCGCCAGCAGCCAAGTACCTAGCGGGCGGCGGGGCTACAATGAGCAGTTCTTC.

This chain joins TRBV5-1 and TRBJ2-7, with D tentatively TRBD1 or TRBD2 (6 bases each). Germline-derived CDR1 and CDR2 are SGHRS and YFSETQ. The CDR3 extends over 15 amino acids. V was cut by 0 bases and J by 3 bases, with 13 bases left in between. The CDR3 sequence is CASSLGSGADYEQYF. The CDR3 region has the DNA TGCGCCAGCAGCTTGGGTTCGGGGGCTGACTACGAGCAGTACTTC.

V and J are TRBV3-1 and TRBJ1-5; 9 positions agree with TRBD1. J gave up 4 bases and V 1 base, and 5 bases lay outside the gene matches. The CDR3 has 16 amino acids. The germline V gene has CDR1 LGHDT and CDR2 YNNKEL (reference sequence). The CDR3 nucleotides are TGTGCCAGCAGCCAAGGATGGGGGACAGGGAATCAGCCCCAGCATTTT. Protein: CASSQGWGTGNQPQHF.

This sequence joins TRBV12-3 or TRBV12-4 and TRBJ2-3; 9 bases line up with TRBD2. J was trimmed by 3 bases and V by 4 bases; bases with no gene match: 23. This CDR3 contains 21 residues. The CDR3 region is CASSSVDASGVGSADTDTQYF. As DNA, the CDR3 is TGTGCCAGCAGTTCAGTGGATGCTAGCGGGGTAGGAAGTGCGGATACAGATACGCAGTATTTT.

At least ten counts were recorded for this clonotype. V is TRBV24-1 and J is TRBJ2-1; D uncertain. Trimming stripped 6 bases from V and 6 bases from J, with 5 bases between. Germline V CDR1 and CDR2: KGHDR, SFDVKD. The CDR3 is 11 residues long. The CDR3 spells CATSLANEQFF. CDR3 DNA: TGTGCCACCAGTTTAGCCAATGAGCAGTTCTTC.

This clonotype was picked up a small number of times. This chain links TRBV27 with TRBJ1-2; tentative D call: TRBD1 (5 bases). The ends were cut back, 6 bases at V and 2 bases at J, with 16 bases in the middle. This CDR3 is built from 15 residues. The V gene's germline CDR1 is MNHEY and CDR2 SMNVEV (reference sequence). The CDR3 here is CASSPHVGANYGYTF. DNA for the CDR3: TGTGCCAGCAGCCCCCACGTTGGGGCCAACTATGGCTACACCTTC.

This clonotype appeared a few times. The rearrangement links TRBV10-3 to TRBJ2-7; D may be TRBD2 (6 bases). The CDR3 consists of 14 residues. V lost 10 bases and J lost 2, with 18 bases in between. The germline V gene encodes CDR1 ENHRY and CDR2 SYGVKD. CDR3 sequence: CATARDSTPYEQYV. For the CDR3, the DNA is TGTGCCACCGCCCGGGACTCCACCCCCTACGAGCAGTACGTC.

This clonotype was seen ten or more times. The chain joins TRBV2 to TRBJ1-4; possible D gene TRBD1, 5 bases. This CDR3 region has 13 residues. The germline gives CDR1 SNHLY, CDR2 FYNNEI. V was cut by 7 bases and J by 15 bases, with 21 bases left in between. CDR3 DNA sequence: TGTGCCAGCACCGACGGTAGCAAGGGGTGGTTGTTTTTT. Protein: CASTDGSKGWLFF. Based on the CDR3 plus reference TRBV2 and TRBJ1-4, the full variable domain is EPEVTQTPSHQVTQMGQEVILRCVPISNHLYFYWYRQILGQKVEFLVSFYNNEISEKSEIFDDQFSVERPDGSNFTLKIRSTKLEDSAMYFCASTDGSKGWLFFGSGTQLSVL.

The CDR3 region is CASSLEGRGPVNEQFF. The CDR3 DNA sequence: TGTGCCAGCAGCTTAGAGGGCAGGGGGCCCGTTAATGAGCAGTTCTTC. The rearrangement uses TRBV7-6 and TRBJ2-1; TRBD1 agrees at 8 bases. V shed 1 base and J 7 bases; nucleotides not matched to a gene: 9. Germline V gene sequence: CDR1 SGHVS, CDR2 FNYEAQ. The CDR3 loop spans 16 amino acids.

In its sample, this clonotype was seen many times. The rearrangement uses TRBV20-1 and TRBJ2-5, with unresolved D. The CDR3 runs 13 residues. Germline V CDR1 and CDR2: DFQATT, SNEGSKA (reference sequence). Trimming shortened V by 1 base and J by 2 bases, and 8 bases separated the two germline ends. The CDR3 DNA reads as TGCAGTGCTAGAGGACCAGAACAAGAGACCCAGTACTTC. Its protein is CSARGPEQETQYF.

The table lists this clonotype with many counts. The rearrangement joins TRBV2 to TRBJ2-5; D could derive from TRBD1 or TRBD2 (5 bases each). Germline lookup yields CDR1 SNHLY and CDR2 FYNNEI. Deletions cut 7 bases from V and 2 bases from J, with 14 bases between. The CDR3 loop spans 14 amino acids. The DNA of the CDR3 is TGTGCCAGCACTCAACAGGACTCGCAAGAGACCCAGTACTTC. Its translation is CASTQQDSQETQYF. The whole variable domain, filled in from reference TRBV2 and TRBJ2-5, reads EPEVTQTPSHQVTQMGQEVILRCVPISNHLYFYWYRQILGQKVEFLVSFYNNEISEKSEIFDDQFSVERPDGSNFTLKIRSTKLEDSAMYFCASTQQDSQETQYFGPGTRLLVL.

This clonotype was picked up a small number of times. The chain carries TRBV28 and TRBJ1-1, with D tentatively TRBD1 (5 bases). The germline gives CDR1 MDHEN, CDR2 SYDVKM. This CDR3 is built from 14 residues. The V end was cut by 4 bases, the J end by 0 bases, with 9 bases between. The CDR3 is CASSYPGLNTEAFF. In DNA form, the CDR3 reads TGTGCCAGCAGTTACCCAGGGTTGAACACTGAAGCTTTCTTT.

J is TRBJ2-2 and V is TRBV27; 7 bases line up with TRBD1. The CDR3 sequence is 16 residues long. Trimming took 5 bases from V and 0 from J; bases not matched to a gene: 6. Looked up from germline, CDR1 is MNHEY and CDR2 is SMNVEV (reference sequence). The CDR3 DNA sequence: TGTGCCAGCAGTCCCTCGGACAGGTCGAACACCGGGGAGCTGTTTTTT. Encoded protein: CASSPSDRSNTGELFF.

A few counts support this clonotype. The CDR3 coding sequence is TGTGCCAGCAGCTTAAGGTTATCCTACAATGAGCAGTTCTTC. Translated, it gives CASSLRLSYNEQFF. V and J are TRBV7-9 and TRBJ2-1, with D hard to call. Trimming took 2 bases from V and 1 from J, leaving 6 bases between them. The CDR3 extends over 14 amino acids. Germline V gives CDR1 SEHNR, CDR2 FQNEAQ (reference sequence).

This chain uses TRBV6-1 with TRBJ1-6; 7 positions agree with TRBD1. Trimming removed 5 bases from V and 8 bases from J; junction bases left unmatched: 6. The CDR3 is 14 residues long. Germline V lookup: CDR1 MNHNS, CDR2 SASEGT. In DNA form, the CDR3 reads TGTGCCAGCAGTAGACAGGGTTACGATTCACCCCTCCACTTT. It translates to CASSRQGYDSPLHF.

In its sample, this clonotype was seen many times. V and J are TRBV29-1 and TRBJ2-3, with unresolved D. This CDR3 comprises 10 residues. Germline CDR1 SQVTM, CDR2 ANQGSEA. The ends were cut back, 6 bases at V and 2 bases at J, with 3 bases in the middle. CDR3 DNA: TGCAGCGTGGTCACAGATACGCAGTATTTT. This sequence encodes CSVVTDTQYF.

This clonotype was detected only a few times. This chain connects TRBV4-2 to TRBJ1-1; weak D call: TRBD1 (6 bases). Trimming took off 7 bases at V and 1 base at J, with 22 bases between the two ends. Germline assignment: CDR1 LGHNA and CDR2 YNFKEQ. CDR3 length: 17 residues. The CDR3: CASTAGYRDTRNTEAFF. CDR3 DNA sequence: TGTGCCAGCACCGCAGGGTACCGGGACACCAGGAACACTGAAGCTTTCTTT.

The chain is built from TRBV10-1 and TRBJ2-1, with a tentative D call TRBD2 (6 bases). CDR1 WNHNN and CDR2 SYGVQD come from the germline V gene (reference sequence). Trimming took off 8 bases at V and 9 bases at J, with 17 bases between the two ends. The CDR3 runs to 13 residues. The CDR3 DNA is TGCGCCAGCTCCAGGGAGGAGGTAGGTGAGCAGTTCTTC. Translated, it gives CASSREEVGEQFF.

This clonotype showed up just a few times. This sequence joins TRBV19 and TRBJ2-1, with TRBD2 matching over 8 bases. The V gene's germline CDR1 is LNHDA and CDR2 SQIVND (reference sequence). The V gene end was trimmed by 5 bases and the J gene end by 5 bases; junction bases not matched to a gene: 8. This CDR3 spans 15 amino acids. The CDR3 reads CASSPRTSFDNEQFF. The CDR3 DNA sequence: TGTGCCAGTAGTCCACGGACTAGCTTCGACAATGAGCAGTTCTTC.

Many counts were recorded for this clonotype. V usage is TRBV6-1 and J usage is TRBJ1-1, with D hard to call. Germline V gene lookup returns CDR1 MNHNS and CDR2 SASEGT. The CDR3 covers 14 residues. V was trimmed by 5 bases and J by 4 bases, leaving 14 bases between them. The CDR3 region is CASSKSGRGTEAFF. DNA of the CDR3: TGTGCCAGCAGTAAATCCGGGCGGGGCACTGAAGCTTTCTTT.